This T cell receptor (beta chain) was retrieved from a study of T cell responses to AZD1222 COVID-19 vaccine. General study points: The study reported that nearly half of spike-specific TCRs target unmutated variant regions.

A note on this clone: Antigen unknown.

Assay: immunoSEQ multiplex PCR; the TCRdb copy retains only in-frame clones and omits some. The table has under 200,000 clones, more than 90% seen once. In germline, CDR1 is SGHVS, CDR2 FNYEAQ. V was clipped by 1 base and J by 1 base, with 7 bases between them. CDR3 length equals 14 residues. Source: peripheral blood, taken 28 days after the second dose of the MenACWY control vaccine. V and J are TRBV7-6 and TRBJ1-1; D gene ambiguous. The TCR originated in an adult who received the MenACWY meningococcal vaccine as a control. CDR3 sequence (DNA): TGTGCCAGCAGCTTAGGACGGGAGAACACTGAAGCTTTCTTT. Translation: CASSLGRENTEAFF.